These T cell receptor beta chains were read from a single sample in a study of blood T cell repertoires in COVID-19. Libraries were prepared by immunoSEQ multiplex PCR; TCRdb keeps only in-frame clonotypes and omits some of them. The sample has approximately 98,000 clones; roughly 80% are singletons. The specimen was peripheral blood. These receptors originate from an elderly woman with acute or convalescent COVID-19. CDR3s include the opening cysteine and the closing phenylalanine or tryptophan. Fields, in order: V gene, D gene, clone size, J gene, CDR3 protein, CDR3 DNA. D genes are given only for firm matches. For some rows the clone size is stated as once, few or many, or as a class when expanded; others skip it.

>TRBV27|NA|NA|TRBJ1-6
CASSFRQGKNSPLHF
TGTGCCAGCAGTTTTCGGCAGGGAAAGAATTCACCCCTCCACTTT
>TRBV7-9|TRBD1|NA|TRBJ1-5
CASSVTGPNQPQHF
TGTGCCAGCAGCGTGACAGGGCCCAATCAGCCCCAGCATTTT
>TRBV28|NA|NA|TRBJ1-1
CASSLQLKAFF
TGTGCCAGCAGTTTACAGTTAAAAGCTTTCTTT
>TRBV28|TRBD1|NA|TRBJ1-3
CASSSSRTGGGYF
TGTGCCAGCAGTTCCTCGCGGACAGGGGGAGGATATTTT
>TRBV5-1|TRBD1|few|TRBJ1-3
CASSLGQGVSGNTIYF
TGCGCCAGCAGCTTGGGGCAGGGGGTCTCTGGAAACACCATATATTTT
>TRBV6-5|NA|NA|TRBJ2-3
CASSPSTPPDTQYF
TGTGCCAGCAGTCCGTCAACTCCGCCGGATACGCAGTATTTT
>TRBV7-9|NA|NA|TRBJ1-2
CASVRGDYGYTF
TGTGCCAGCGTACGCGGGGATTATGGCTACACCTTC
>TRBV5-1|NA|NA|TRBJ1-1
CASSLGEQAEAFF
TGCGCCAGCAGCTTGGGAGAGCAGGCTGAAGCTTTCTTT
>TRBV5-4|NA|NA|TRBJ2-5
CASSLEGLGPVKTQYF
TGTGCCAGCAGCTTGGAGGGTCTGGGGCCCGTAAAGACCCAGTACTTC
>TRBV7-2|NA|NA|TRBJ1-1
CASSFFGSMNTEAFF
TGTGCCAGCAGCTTTTTCGGGTCCATGAACACTGAAGCTTTCTTT
>TRBV6-5|NA|NA|TRBJ1-3
CASKYSPSGNTIYF
TGTGCCAGCAAATATAGCCCCTCTGGAAACACCATATATTTT
>TRBV30|NA|NA|TRBJ1-3
CAWRLWGGNTIYF
TGTGCCTGGCGCCTGTGGGGCGGAAACACCATATATTTT
>TRBV15|NA|NA|TRBJ1-2
CATSRDRGLDGYTF
TGTGCCACCAGCAGAGACAGGGGTTTGGATGGCTACACCTTC
>TRBV6-5|NA|NA|TRBJ1-6
CASSYSQVSYNSPLHF
TGTGCCAGCAGTTACTCACAGGTCTCCTATAATTCACCCCTCCACTTT
>TRBV6-2/TRBV6-3|TRBD2|NA|TRBJ2-5
CASSSQLATRETQYF
TGTGCCAGCAGTTCACAACTAGCGACGAGAGAGACCCAGTACTTC
>TRBV29-1|TRBD1|NA|TRBJ1-1
CSVRQGLNTEAFF
TGCAGCGTCAGACAGGGTTTGAACACTGAAGCTTTCTTT
>TRBV5-1|TRBD2|NA|TRBJ2-1
CASSPGTSALYNEQFF
TGCGCCAGCAGCCCCGGGACTAGCGCACTCTACAATGAGCAGTTCTTC
>TRBV2|TRBD2|many|TRBJ2-7
CASNLGTSGANYEQYF
TGTGCCAGCAATTTAGGGACTAGCGGGGCCAACTACGAGCAGTACTTC
>TRBV28|TRBD2|few|TRBJ2-3
CASSRGGAEDTQYF
TGTGCCAGCAGCCGGGGGGGCGCGGAAGATACGCAGTATTTT
>TRBV19|TRBD1|NA|TRBJ2-7
CASSAGTGTYEQYF
TGTGCCAGTAGTGCCGGGACAGGGACCTACGAGCAGTACTTC